This T cell receptor beta chain was captured in a study of graft-versus-host responses after intestinal transplantation listed by TCRdb under 2021. For the study in its entirety: Multivisceral, liver-intestinal, or isolated intestinal transplants were received by the recipients. Anti-thymocyte globulin induction was given to all recipients, followed by maintenance tacrolimus and steroids for 2 to 3 years. After intestinal transplantation, graft-versus-host and host-versus-graft alloreactive T cell clones in the graft, circulation and bone marrow were tracked using bulk TCR-beta CDR3 sequencing. To identify alloreactive clones, pre-transplant mixed lymphocyte reaction products were sequenced and compared with unstimulated pre-transplant donor and recipient T cells. Of the 20 to 25 intestinal transplant recipients enrolled in the cohort, one of whom was a retransplant, 3 patients without pretransplant specimens were excluded. Donor T cell macrochimerism was defined as a peak of at least 4% donor T cells among recipient peripheral blood mononuclear cells. Rather than going through the commercial service, samples from a few later patients were sequenced in-house on an Illumina MiSeq and processed with MiXCR. What the work shows at the level of the full study, not this receptor alone: The relatively low number and heterogeneity of intestinal transplant patients limited the conclusions. Patients with donor T cell macrochimerism had high GvH to HvG T cell clonal ratios in their allografts. GvH clones turned up in recipient bone marrow, with some appearing earlier in ileal mucosa or blood, a pattern consistent with an intestinal mucosal origin. Early after transplant, peak levels of circulating GvH clones were found to be associated with declines in HvG clones.

The receptor library was made with the immunoSEQ multiplex PCR assay. For most patients, genomic DNA was isolated with the Qiagen DNeasy Blood and Tissue Kit and shipped frozen to Adaptive Biotechnologies for TCR sequencing. Adaptive Biotechnologies carried out high-throughput TCR-beta CDR3 sequencing of genomic DNA for most patients. Turning to the authors' computational methods: Adaptive's ImmunoSEQ software was the source of the TCR sequencing data for about 20 patients, while three other patients were processed with MiXCR and VDJtools. CD4 versus CD8 sorting errors were corrected by removing sequences found in both subsets at a frequency ratio below 5:1. CDR3 nucleotide sequences shared between donor and recipient were removed because the origin of such sequences could not be assigned. To be classed as alloreactive, a clone needed at least 2-fold expansion over unstimulated cells and a minimum CFSE-low frequency of 0.002% (template counts) or 0.001% (read counts). A clone was considered mappable if detected in the sequenced pre-transplant spleen, lymph node, or MLR CFSE-low populations of the donor or recipient. The cumulative frequency of alloreactive clones was calculated as a percentage of all sequences, weighted by copy number. TCRdb took this table from immuneACCESS and kept in-frame rearrangements with V and J called. Such tables lack part of the clones; where checked against another copy, unresolved V genes explain under half of the gap, and the rest is unexplained. That table gives V, J and clone size, and the DNA gave D and trimming. This sample comprises tens of thousands of clones, about 93% of them detected only once. The ten largest clones add up to about 2% of the sample.

The time point label on this specimen signifies: cells obtained before transplantation from donor or recipient. CD3+CD4+ and CD3+CD8+ populations were FACS-sorted from unstimulated pre-transplant donor and recipient cells taken from spleen or lymph nodes. A distance of 17 bases separates the germline ends of V and J, which lose 4 bases and 2 bases respectively. The CDR3 numbers 16 residues from cysteine through phenylalanine. The CDR3 DNA has 48 bases and is translated from base 1. Per the germline V gene, SGHVS is the CDR1 and FQNEAQ is the CDR2. Details on this clone: What this receptor recognizes is not known. No per-base quality is available; no much larger clone lies one base away.

Sample: unstimulated CD8+ T cells sorted from spleen or lymph node cells, taken before intestinal transplant. The chain uses TRBV7-8 and TRBJ2-5, with TRBD2 as a weak D call on 5 bases. This TCR was recovered from a human donor who received an intestinal transplant. The CDR3 in this case is CASSSLVRGPQETQYF. Read as DNA, the sequence is TGTGCCAGCAGCTCCCTTGTTCGGGGTCCACAAGAGACCCAGTACTTC.